This TCR beta chain appears in the sequencing data of a study of identical twins. The trim removed 4 bases at V and 6 bases at J, leaving 12 bases unmatched. The CDR3 consists of 17 residues. Germline assignment: CDR1 SEHNR and CDR2 FQNEAQ (reference sequence). This clonotype was seen a handful of times. MiXCR, applied by TCRdb to the 5' RACE reads, yields one record per CDR3 protein. The sample lists some 250,000 distinct CDR3 sequences; over 5.5% were seen once. This sample was shared with a second study, whose subject was T cells expressing NK-cell markers. That report notes: The sequencing cohort of eight donors included seven HCMV-seropositive individuals and one seronegative individual. The CD3+CD56-NKG2C+ fraction of a handful of donors was likewise dominated by these clonotypes. Certain NKG2C+ T cell clones were expanded, and their HCMV specificity remained unclear.

The V gene is TRBV7-9, the J gene TRBJ2-1, with 10 bases matching TRBD1. The sequenced sample consisted of CD8+ T cells sorted from blood. The clonotype comes from a woman between 18 and 29 years old in good health. The DNA for the CDR3 is TGTGCCAGCAGCTCGCGACCGGGACAGGGGATACCCAATGAGCAGTTCTTC. Protein product: CASSSRPGQGIPNEQFF.